Listed here are 6 T cell receptor beta chains from one sample, sequenced in a study of blood T cell repertoires in COVID-19. Repertoires were generated with immunoSEQ multiplex PCR, while TCRdb's copy carries only in-frame clones and drops some. This table holds roughly 50,000 clones, over 75% found once. The sequenced sample was peripheral blood. Receptor source: a human donor in a cohort sampled during active COVID-19.

V is TRBV6-6 and J is TRBJ2-3; a possible D gene is TRBD2 (7 bases). This CDR3 is 15 amino acids long. CDR1 and CDR2 from the germline V gene are MNHNY and SVGAGI (reference sequence). V was trimmed by 2 bases and J by 1 base, leaving 10 bases between them. CDR3 nucleotide sequence: TGTGCCAGCAGTTACGGGCGGGGGCGCACAGATACGCAGTATTTT. Protein sequence: CASSYGRGRTDTQYF.

V gene TRBV2 combines with J gene TRBJ1-6, with 7 bases matching TRBD1. The CDR3 has 15 amino acids. Germline V gene data show CDR1 as SNHLY and CDR2 as FYNNEI. V lost 6 bases to trimming and J lost 9 bases; unmatched junction nucleotides: 11. For the CDR3, the DNA is TGTGCCAGCAGCAGGACAGGTCTGTCAGGTTCACCCCTCCACTTT. Its protein is CASSRTGLSGSPLHF. Complete variable domain (other parts from reference TRBV2 and TRBJ1-6): EPEVTQTPSHQVTQMGQEVILRCVPISNHLYFYWYRQILGQKVEFLVSFYNNEISEKSEIFDDQFSVERPDGSNFTLKIRSTKLEDSAMYFCASSRTGLSGSPLHFGNGTRLTVT.

J is TRBJ1-6 and V is TRBV3-1 (or the pseudogene TRBV3-2), with 7 nucleotides matching TRBD1. Germline V gene sequence: CDR1 LGHDT, CDR2 YNNKEL (reference sequence). The J segment lost 6 bases and the V segment lost 2 bases, leaving 4 bases of the junction unmatched. This CDR3 contains 15 residues. CDR3 protein: CASSQPGGLNSPLHF. The DNA of the CDR3 is TGTGCCAGCAGCCAACCAGGGGGACTTAATTCACCCCTCCACTTT.

V is TRBV5-1 and J is TRBJ2-6; tentative D call: TRBD1 (5 bases). The V gene's germline CDR1 is SGHRS and CDR2 YFSETQ. The CDR3 covers 15 residues. Between the trimmed V and J ends, which lost 4 bases and 0 bases, there was a span of 8 bases. The CDR3 loop is CASSPTVSGANVLTF. DNA of the CDR3: TGCGCCAGCAGCCCGACAGTCTCTGGGGCCAACGTCCTGACTTTC.

The V and J genes are TRBV11-1 and TRBJ2-3, with TRBD2 matching 11 bases. This CDR3 has 18 amino acids. V was clipped by 0 bases and J by 3 bases; unmatched bases: 8. Germline loops: CDR1 SGHAT, CDR2 FQDESV (reference sequence). The CDR3 sequence is CASSLAIGLAGGTDTQYF. The CDR3 bases are TGTGCCAGCAGCTTAGCCATCGGACTAGCGGGTGGGACAGATACGCAGTATTTT.

The CDR3 sequence: CASSPQGGATNYGYTF. In nucleotides, the CDR3 is TGTGCCAGCAGCCCCCAGGGGGGTGCCACTAACTATGGCTACACCTTC. This chain connects TRBV9 to TRBJ1-2; 7 positions match TRBD1. The J segment lost 0 bases and the V segment lost 4 bases, leaving 9 bases of the junction unmatched. The CDR3 is made up of 16 amino acids. CDR1 and CDR2 from the germline V gene are SGDLS and YYNGEE.